This passage covers 8 T cell receptor beta chains from one sample sequenced in a study of shared clonotypes between healthy human individuals. Repertoires were generated with immunoSEQ multiplex PCR, while TCRdb's copy carries only in-frame clones and drops some. This table has approximately 530,000 clones, around 95% appearing once. The source material was naive CD4+ T cells sorted from blood. Subset of the sample: CD45RA+ positively selected. These receptors were taken from a woman aged 30 to 39 in good health.

This chain uses TRBV5-1 with TRBJ2-5, with D uncertain. V was clipped by 2 bases and J by 3 bases, with 8 bases between them. The CDR3 loop spans 13 amino acids. Germline CDR1 and CDR2: SGHRS and YFSETQ. CDR3: CASSFQVEETQYF. CDR3 DNA sequence: TGCGCCAGCAGCTTCCAGGTTGAAGAGACCCAGTACTTC.

V and J are TRBV7-9 and TRBJ1-1; a weak D match, TRBD1 (6 bases). Deletions cut 5 bases from V and 5 bases from J, with 12 bases between. The CDR3 is 13 residues long. Germline V gene sequence: CDR1 SEHNR, CDR2 FQNEAQ (reference sequence). The CDR3 DNA is TGTGCCAGCAGCAAAGAGGGGGTAACTGAAGCTTTCTTT. Encoded protein: CASSKEGVTEAFF.

The chain links TRBV19 to TRBJ2-1, with TRBD2 identical over 8 bases. V dropped 5 bases and J dropped 15; count of bases not matched to a gene: 6. The CDR3 length is 11 residues. CDR1 and CDR2 (germline): LNHDA, SQIVND (reference sequence). For the CDR3, the DNA is TGTGCCAGTAGTTATCGGGGGGGGAGGTTCTTC. Protein: CASSYRGGRFF.

The J gene is TRBJ2-5, the V gene TRBV4-1; 8 nucleotides line up with TRBD2. The germline V gene encodes CDR1 MGHRA and CDR2 YSYEKL. The CDR3 is made up of 16 amino acids. The trim removed 4 bases at V and 2 bases at J, leaving 9 bases unmatched. The CDR3 coding sequence is TGCGCCAGCAGCCCTGGATTAGCGGGACTGCAAGAGACCCAGTACTTC. Amino acids: CASSPGLAGLQETQYF.

The gene calls are TRBV28 and TRBJ2-3, with 7 nucleotides matching TRBD2. This CDR3 region has 15 residues. The germline CDR1 and CDR2 sequences are MDHEN and SYDVKM. The V gene end was trimmed by 6 bases and the J gene end by 1 base; junction bases not matched to a gene: 7. The CDR3 DNA reads as TGTGCCAGCAGCCAGGCGGGGGAGGGCACAGATACGCAGTATTTT. It encodes CASSQAGEGTDTQYF. Based on the CDR3 plus reference TRBV28 and TRBJ2-3, the full variable domain is DVKVTQSSRYLVKRTGEKVFLECVQDMDHENMFWYRQDPGLGLRLIYFSYDVKMKEKGDIPEGYSVSREKKERFSLILESASTNQTSMYLCASSQAGEGTDTQYFGPGTRLTVL.

V gene TRBV6-1 combines with J gene TRBJ1-4; no clear D. V shed 11 bases and J shed 0 bases, with 7 bases lying between them. CDR1 MNHNS and CDR2 SASEGT come from the germline V gene. There are 12 residues in the CDR3. The CDR3 region is CALRTTNEKLFF. The CDR3 coding sequence is TGTGCCCTAAGGACAACTAATGAAAAACTGTTTTTT.

The CDR3 reads CASSEDLNRGLIGEQFF. In DNA form, the CDR3 reads TGTGCCAGCAGTGAAGACCTCAACAGGGGGTTAATCGGGGAGCAGTTCTTC. The chain links TRBV6-1 to TRBJ2-1; 8 bases agree with TRBD1. The CDR3 contains 17 residues. Germline lookup yields CDR1 MNHNS and CDR2 SASEGT. V shed 1 base, J shed 10 bases, and the junction held 15 bases outside the gene matches.

The V and J genes are TRBV27 and TRBJ2-7; a possible D gene is TRBD1 (6 bases). The V gene's germline CDR1 is MNHEY and CDR2 SMNVEV (reference sequence). The V gene lost 6 bases and the J gene lost 2 bases, with 20 bases spanning the gap. The CDR3 contains 16 residues. The CDR3 DNA reads TGTGCCAGCAGGGGTTCGGGACACCTTATGACCTACGAGCAGTACTTC. Its protein product is CASRGSGHLMTYEQYF.